Here is one T cell receptor beta chain with its context. The V and J ends lost 7 bases and 7 bases respectively, with 16 bases between them. CDR1 and CDR2 from the germline V gene are SQVTM and ANQGSEA. CDR3 size: 12 residues. Following RNA extraction, reverse transcription yielded cDNA that acted as the sequencing template. Sequencing was performed with immunoSEQ multiplex PCR; in TCRdb, only in-frame clones are kept and a portion is missing. The sample has fewer than 200,000 clones, around three fifths seen once. Treatment given: oral pan-JAK inhibitor, 5-10 mg twice daily. The sample comes from a study of CD8+ T cells in alopecia areata.

The source material was CD4+ T cells sorted from blood, sampled at week 24, from a patient treated with tofacitinib. The TCR originated in a human donor with alopecia areata. This chain connects TRBV29-1 to TRBJ1-1; D might be TRBD1 (6 bases). The CDR3 sequence is CSAGGHGGEAFF. Written as DNA, the CDR3 is TGCAGCGCCGGGGGACACGGGGGTGAAGCTTTCTTT.